Below are 12 T cell receptor beta chains sequenced from a single sample in a study of chemoradiotherapy in HPV16-positive cancers. TCRdb keeps only in-frame clones here, not all; method: immunoSEQ multiplex PCR. The sample carries around 17,000 clones, 55% to 75% recorded once. Source: tumor tissue, taken from a patient who underwent chemoradiotherapy. The source is a human donor with HPV-associated anogenital cancer.

The genes are TRBV10-2 and TRBJ2-5, with 12 bases identical to TRBD1. The CDR3 has 15 amino acids. From germline, CDR1 is WSHSY and CDR2 SAAADI. V shed 6 bases, J shed 5 bases, and the junction held 7 bases outside the gene matches. CDR3 residues: CASRPGQGARETQYF. The CDR3 region has the DNA TGCGCCAGCAGACCGGGACAGGGGGCCAGGGAGACCCAGTACTTC.

This chain connects TRBV5-8 to TRBJ1-1; D remains ambiguous. CDR1 is SGHTS and CDR2 is YDEGEE in the germline V gene. Trimming shortened V by 0 bases and J by 8 bases, and 11 bases separated the two germline ends. The CDR3 covers 13 residues. In DNA form, the CDR3 reads TGTGCCAGCAGCTTGGTCTACGTCAGGGAAGCTTTCTTT. Encoded protein: CASSLVYVREAFF. Combining the CDR3 with reference TRBV5-8 and TRBJ1-1 gives the whole variable domain EAGVTQSPTHLIKTRGQQATLRCSPISGHTSVYWYQQALGLGLQFLLWYDEGEERNRGNFPPRFSGRQFPNYSSELNVNALELEDSALYLCASSLVYVREAFFGQGTRLTVV.

This chain joins TRBV6-5 and TRBJ1-1; 10 bases are a match to TRBD1. CDR3 length: 14 amino acids. Germline lookup yields CDR1 MNHEY and CDR2 SVGAGI. The V gene end was trimmed by 6 bases and the J gene end by 8 bases; junction bases not matched to a gene: 9. The chain's CDR3 is CASSLGQGRTEAFF. In nucleotides, the CDR3 is TGTGCCAGCAGCTTGGGACAGGGGAGAACCGAAGCTTTCTTT.

The chain recombines TRBV29-1 with TRBJ2-7; 8 nucleotides agree with TRBD1. V dropped 5 bases and J dropped 2; count of bases not matched to a gene: 8. This CDR3 contains 14 residues. Germline CDR1 is SQVTM and CDR2 is ANQGSEA. The CDR3 DNA is TGCAGCGTTTACTTGGGACAGGAGGCCTACGAGCAGTACTTC. Its protein is CSVYLGQEAYEQYF.

The chain carries TRBV21-1 and TRBJ1-5; the table's D call TRBD1 went unverified against the DNA. TRBV21-1 is labeled a pseudogene. There are 18 residues in the CDR3. Here the CDR3 DNA reads TGTGCCAGCAGCAAAGCAAAGGGAAGAACTGGGGCCCATCAGCCCCAGCATTTT. Translating it yields CASSKAKGRTGAHQPQHF.

V usage is TRBV5-1 and J usage is TRBJ1-1, with D maybe TRBD1 (5 bases). Germline V gene lookup returns CDR1 SGHRS and CDR2 YFSETQ. Trimming shortened V by 4 bases and J by 4 bases, and 14 bases separated the two germline ends. The CDR3 totals 14 residues. CDR3 nucleotide sequence: TGCGCCAGCAGCACGAGGGACCAACCCACTGAAGCTTTCTTT. Translated: CASSTRDQPTEAFF. Full variable domain (missing parts from reference TRBV5-1 and TRBJ1-1): KAGVTQTPRYLIKTRGQQVTLSCSPISGHRSVSWYQQTPGQGLQFLFEYFSETQRNKGNFPGRFSGRQFSNSRSEMNVSTLELGDSALYLCASSTRDQPTEAFFGQGTRLTVV.

V is TRBV14 and J is TRBJ2-7, with no clear D. The V end lost 0 bases, the J end lost 0 bases, and 9 bases lay between the germline ends. The CDR3 consists of 15 residues. CDR1 and CDR2 (germline): SGHDN, FVKESK. CDR3 nucleotide sequence: TGTGCCAGCAGCCAAGAGTCGGGTAGCTCCTACGAGCAGTACTTC. Protein: CASSQESGSSYEQYF.

Of note for this clone: The junction shows a germline mismatch at one end, possibly a read error. The chain links TRBV6-1 to TRBJ1-1; D perhaps matches TRBD1 (6 bases). From germline, CDR1 is MNHNS and CDR2 SASEGT. The CDR3 has 13 residues. In DNA, the CDR3 is TGTGCCAGCAGTGAGACAGGTAACACGGAAGCTTTCTTT. Amino acids: CASSETGNTEAFF.

This clone has only a few counts. The chain uses TRBV6-1 and TRBJ1-2, with a weak D call TRBD1 (5 bases). This CDR3 is built from 16 residues. V was pared by 0 bases and J by 6 bases, with 17 bases between. In germline, CDR1 is MNHNS, CDR2 SASEGT. In nucleotides, the CDR3 is TGTGCCAGCAGTGAAGCGCTTGGGGTTTGGGGGAATGGCTACACCTTC. It specifies CASSEALGVWGNGYTF.

V and J are TRBV28 and TRBJ2-4, with TRBD2 matching 11 bases. The CDR3 is made up of 17 amino acids. After removal of 6 bases from V and 3 bases from J, the junction contained 10 bases not matched to a gene. Germline assignment: CDR1 MDHEN and CDR2 SYDVKM. CDR3: CASSHMGLAENKNIQYF. The CDR3 nucleotides are TGTGCCAGCAGCCACATGGGACTAGCGGAGAACAAAAACATTCAGTACTTC.

J is TRBJ2-3 and V is TRBV10-2, with TRBD1 identical over 9 bases. The J segment lost 6 bases and the V segment lost 4 bases, leaving 5 bases of the junction unmatched. Germline-derived CDR1 and CDR2 are WSHSY and SAAADI. This CDR3 spans 14 amino acids. This CDR3 reads CASSAQGAEDTQYF. The DNA of the CDR3 is TGCGCCAGCAGTGCACAGGGGGCGGAGGATACGCAGTATTTT.

The rearrangement uses TRBV5-4 and TRBJ1-1; a possible D gene is TRBD1 (6 bases). Germline lookup yields CDR1 SGHNT and CDR2 YYREEE (reference sequence). CDR3 size: 15 residues. Trimming took off 4 bases at V and 11 bases at J, with 24 bases between the two ends. CDR3 in DNA: TGTGCCAGCAGCATGGCAGAATGGGGGGACACCAAGGCTTTCTTT. Encoded protein: CASSMAEWGDTKAFF.